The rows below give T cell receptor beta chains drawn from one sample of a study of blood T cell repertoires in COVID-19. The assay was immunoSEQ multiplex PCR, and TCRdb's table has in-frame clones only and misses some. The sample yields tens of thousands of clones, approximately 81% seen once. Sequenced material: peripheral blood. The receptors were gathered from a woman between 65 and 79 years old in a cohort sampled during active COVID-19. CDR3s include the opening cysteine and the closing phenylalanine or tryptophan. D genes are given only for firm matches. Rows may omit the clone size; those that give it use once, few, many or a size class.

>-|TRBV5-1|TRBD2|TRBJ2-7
TGCGCCAGCAGCTTGGGTGGTAGCGGGTCCTACGAGCAGTACTTC
CASSLGGSGSYEQYF
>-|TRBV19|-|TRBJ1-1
TGTGCCAGTAGGTCTTCAGGACTCCTAGAGGTGAACACTGAAGCTTTCTTT
CASRSSGLLEVNTEAFF
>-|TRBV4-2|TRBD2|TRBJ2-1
TGTGCCAGCAGCCCCGGGACTAGCGGCGAGGCGCGGGCCAGAGTTTCCTACAATGAGCAGTTCTTC
CASSPGTSGEARARVSYNEQFF
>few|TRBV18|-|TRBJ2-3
TGTGCCAGCTCACCCCCGACAGGAGATACGCAGTATTTT
CASSPPTGDTQYF
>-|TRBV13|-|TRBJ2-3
TGTGCCAGCAGCTTAAACAGGTGGCGTGGTACGCAGTATTTT
CASSLNRWRGTQYF
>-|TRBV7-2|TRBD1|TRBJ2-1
TGTGCCAGCAGCTGGCAGGGGGCCTCCTACAATGAGCAGTTCTTC
CASSWQGASYNEQFF
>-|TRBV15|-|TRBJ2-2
TGTGCCACCAGCAGTGTACGTTTAGCTACGAACACCGGGGAGCTGTTTTTT
CATSSVRLATNTGELFF
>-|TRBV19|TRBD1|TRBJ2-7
TGTGCCAGTCGTGAGGTGGGACAGGGGGCCTACGAGCAGTACTTC
CASREVGQGAYEQYF
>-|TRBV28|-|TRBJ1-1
TGTGCCAGCAGTTTATCCGGCAGGGGAAGGAACACTGAAGCTTTCTTT
CASSLSGRGRNTEAFF
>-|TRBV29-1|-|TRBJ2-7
TGCAGCGTATACAGCAGCTCCTACGAGCAGTACTTC
CSVYSSSYEQYF
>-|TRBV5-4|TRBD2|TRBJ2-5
TGTGCCAGCAGCGCTTCCGGGACTAGCGGTAAAGAGACCCAGTACTTC
CASSASGTSGKETQYF
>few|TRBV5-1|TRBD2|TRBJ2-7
TGCGCCAGCAGCTTGAATTCGGCGGGAGGGCCCTCCTACGAGCAGTACTTC
CASSLNSAGGPSYEQYF
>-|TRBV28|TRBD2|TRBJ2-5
TGTGCCAGCAGGTTCGCCGGGACTAGACAAGAGACCCAGTACTTC
CASRFAGTRQETQYF
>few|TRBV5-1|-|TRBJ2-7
TGCGCCAGCAGCTTGGCGGGCAGGGGTCTTAGCGAGCAGTACTTC
CASSLAGRGLSEQYF
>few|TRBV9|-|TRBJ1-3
TGTGCCAGCAGCGTAGCGGCAGGGGCTGGAAACACCATATATTTT
CASSVAAGAGNTIYF
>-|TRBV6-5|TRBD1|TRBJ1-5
TGTGCCAGTGGGACAGGGGGCAATCAGCCCCAGCATTTT
CASGTGGNQPQHF
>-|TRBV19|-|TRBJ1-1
TGTGCCAGTAGTGATCAGGGAAACACTGAAGCTTTCTTT
CASSDQGNTEAFF
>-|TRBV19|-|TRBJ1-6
TGTGCCAGTAGTATCTCCCGGGGGACGATTAATTCACCCCTCCACTTT
CASSISRGTINSPLHF
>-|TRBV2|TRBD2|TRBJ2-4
TGTGCCAGCATTGAACTAGCGGCCAAAAACATTCAGTACTTC
CASIELAAKNIQYF